The 4 T cell receptor beta chains in this list originate from one sample, sequenced in a study of neoadjuvant anti-PD-1 for oral cavity cancer. Time point reported: after neoadjuvant nivolumab, at surgical resection. Produced via immunoSEQ multiplex PCR; TCRdb's table is partial and in-frame only. The table includes about 42,000 clones, about three quarters detected once. This specimen consisted of PBMCs, obtained after nivolumab (anti-PD-1) treatment. All receptors come from a person aged 35-79 years with oral cavity squamous cell carcinoma.

The chain uses TRBV12-5 and TRBJ2-7, with 8 nucleotides matching TRBD1. This CDR3 spans 14 amino acids. CDR1 is LGHNT, CDR2 FRNRAP, per germline. With 1 base clipped from V and 5 bases from J, the junction kept 4 bases outside the gene matches. The CDR3 DNA reads as TGTGCTAGTGGTTTGGGACAGGGGCTGCACGAGCAGTACTTC. Amino acid sequence: CASGLGQGLHEQYF.

The CDR3 DNA reads TGTGCCAGCAGTGTACAGGGGGGAGGATCCCTCCACTTT. Protein sequence: CASSVQGGGSLHF. The genes are TRBV6-1 and TRBJ1-6, with 8 nucleotides matching TRBD1. The CDR3 is 13 residues long. Germline-derived CDR1 and CDR2 are MNHNS and SASEGT. J gave up 14 bases and V 4 bases, and 7 bases lay outside the gene matches.

The chain is built from TRBV4-2 and TRBJ1-1; D gene unclear. The V gene's germline CDR1 is LGHNA and CDR2 YNFKEQ. The CDR3 length is 14 residues. Trimming shortened V by 0 bases and J by 3 bases, and 8 bases separated the two germline ends. Here the CDR3 reads CASSQDGEDTEAFF. The CDR3 DNA reads as TGTGCCAGCAGCCAAGATGGAGAGGACACTGAAGCTTTCTTT.

This sequence joins TRBV27 and TRBJ2-7; 7 positions match TRBD1. The CDR3 loop spans 13 amino acids. Germline CDR1 MNHEY, CDR2 SMNVEV (reference sequence). The trim removed 8 bases at V and 2 bases at J, leaving 6 bases unmatched. CDR3 sequence: CASGQDRTYEQYF. For the CDR3, the DNA is TGTGCCAGCGGCCAGGACAGGACCTACGAGCAGTACTTC.